This TCR beta chain was documented in a study of cytomegalovirus exposure and HLA in healthy donors. The donors comprised healthy bone marrow donors. This PCR relied on a set of 60 Vbeta primers and 13 Jbeta primers. Sequencing was performed with immunoSEQ multiplex PCR; in TCRdb, only in-frame clones are kept and a portion is missing. The repertoire holds 130,000 or so clones, with 70% to 85% as singletons. The sample was PBMCs. This sequence originates from a male donor in good health and CMV-seropositive.

The CDR3 bases are TGTGCCAGCAGGGGACAGGGTTTCTACGAGCAGTACTTC. It encodes CASRGQGFYEQYF. The J gene is TRBJ2-7, the V gene TRBV28, with 9 bases matching TRBD1. Germline V gene sequence: CDR1 MDHEN, CDR2 SYDVKM. This CDR3 is 13 amino acids long. J was trimmed by 3 bases and V by 6 bases; bases with no gene match: 3.